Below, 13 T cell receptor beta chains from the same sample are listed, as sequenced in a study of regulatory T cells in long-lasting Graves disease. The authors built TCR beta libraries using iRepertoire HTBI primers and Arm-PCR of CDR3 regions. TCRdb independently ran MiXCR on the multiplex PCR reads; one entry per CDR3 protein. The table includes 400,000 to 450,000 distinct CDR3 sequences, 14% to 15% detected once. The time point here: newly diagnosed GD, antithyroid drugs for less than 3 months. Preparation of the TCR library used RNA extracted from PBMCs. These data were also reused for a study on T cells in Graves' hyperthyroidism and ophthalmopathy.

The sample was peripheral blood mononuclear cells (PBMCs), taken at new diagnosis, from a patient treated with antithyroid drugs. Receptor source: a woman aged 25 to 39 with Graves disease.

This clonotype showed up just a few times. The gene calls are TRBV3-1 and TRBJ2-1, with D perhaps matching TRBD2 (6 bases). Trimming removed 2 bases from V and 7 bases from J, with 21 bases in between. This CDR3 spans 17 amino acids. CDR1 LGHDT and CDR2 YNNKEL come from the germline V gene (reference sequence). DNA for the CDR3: TGTGCCAGCAGCCAAAAGCTAGCTTATCGGGAGAGGAATGAGCAGTTCTTC. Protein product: CASSQKLAYRERNEQFF.

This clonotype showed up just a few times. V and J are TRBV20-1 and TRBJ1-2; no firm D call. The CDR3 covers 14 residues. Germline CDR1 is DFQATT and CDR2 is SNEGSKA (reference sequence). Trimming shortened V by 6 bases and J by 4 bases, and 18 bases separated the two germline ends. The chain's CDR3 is CSAPPTSPPYGYTF. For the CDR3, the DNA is TGCAGTGCCCCGCCCACCTCTCCCCCCTATGGCTACACCTTC.

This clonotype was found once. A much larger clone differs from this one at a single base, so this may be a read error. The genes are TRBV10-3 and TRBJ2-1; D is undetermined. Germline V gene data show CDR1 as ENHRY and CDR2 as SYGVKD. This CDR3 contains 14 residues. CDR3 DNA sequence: TGTGCCAGCAGGCCTTTTACCCCCTACAATGAGCAGCTCTTC. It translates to CASRPFTPYNEQLF.

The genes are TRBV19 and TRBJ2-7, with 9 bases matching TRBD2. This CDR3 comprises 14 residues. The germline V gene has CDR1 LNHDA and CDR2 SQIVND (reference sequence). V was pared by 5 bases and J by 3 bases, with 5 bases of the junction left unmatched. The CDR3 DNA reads TGTGCCAGTAGTCGGAGACTAGCGGACTACGAGCAGTACTTC. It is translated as CASSRRLADYEQYF.

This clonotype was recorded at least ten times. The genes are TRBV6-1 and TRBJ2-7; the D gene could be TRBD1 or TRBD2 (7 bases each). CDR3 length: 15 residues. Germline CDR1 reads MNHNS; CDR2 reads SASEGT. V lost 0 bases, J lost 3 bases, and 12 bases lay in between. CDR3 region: CASSEAQGGGYEQYF. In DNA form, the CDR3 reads TGTGCCAGCAGTGAAGCCCAGGGGGGGGGCTACGAGCAGTACTTC.

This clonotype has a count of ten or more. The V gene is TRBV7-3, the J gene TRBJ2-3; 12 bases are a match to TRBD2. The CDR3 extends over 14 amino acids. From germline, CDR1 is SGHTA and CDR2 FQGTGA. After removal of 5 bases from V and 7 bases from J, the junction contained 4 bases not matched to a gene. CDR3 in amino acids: CASSQGTSGYTQYF. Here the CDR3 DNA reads TGTGCCAGCAGCCAGGGGACTAGCGGGTATACGCAGTATTTT.

CDR3 residues: CASSLGSSRTSYNEQFF. For the CDR3, the DNA is TGCGCCAGCAGCTTGGGTTCGTCGAGAACTTCCTACAATGAGCAGTTCTTC. The gene calls are TRBV5-1 and TRBJ2-1, with no clear D. Germline-derived CDR1 and CDR2 are SGHRS and YFSETQ. The CDR3 loop spans 17 amino acids. Deletions cut 0 bases from V and 1 base from J, with 14 bases between.

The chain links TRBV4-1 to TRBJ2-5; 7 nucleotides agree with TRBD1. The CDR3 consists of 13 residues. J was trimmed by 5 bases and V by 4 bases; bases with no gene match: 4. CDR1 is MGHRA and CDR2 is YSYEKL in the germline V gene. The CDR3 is CASSLGTAETQYF. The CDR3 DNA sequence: TGCGCCAGCAGCCTCGGGACAGCTGAGACCCAGTACTTC.

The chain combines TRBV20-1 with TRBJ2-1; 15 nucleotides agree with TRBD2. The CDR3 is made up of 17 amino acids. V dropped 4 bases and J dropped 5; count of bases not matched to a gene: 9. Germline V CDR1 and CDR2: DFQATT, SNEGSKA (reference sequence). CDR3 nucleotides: TGCAGTGCTACCCCAAGGACTAGCGGGAGGGGGAACAATGAGCAGTTCTTC. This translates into CSATPRTSGRGNNEQFF.

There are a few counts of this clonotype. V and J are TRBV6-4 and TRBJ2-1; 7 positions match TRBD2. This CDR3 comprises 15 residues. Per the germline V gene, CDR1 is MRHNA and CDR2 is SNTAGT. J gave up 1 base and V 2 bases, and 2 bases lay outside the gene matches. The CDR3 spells CASSDPAGSYNEQFF. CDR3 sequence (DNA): TGTGCCAGCAGTGACCCAGCGGGATCCTACAATGAGCAGTTCTTC.

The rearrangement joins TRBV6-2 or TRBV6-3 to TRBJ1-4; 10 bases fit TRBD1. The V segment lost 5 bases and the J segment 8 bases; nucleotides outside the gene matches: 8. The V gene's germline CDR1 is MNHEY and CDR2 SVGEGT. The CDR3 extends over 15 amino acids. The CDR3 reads CASSDTGTGAEKLFF. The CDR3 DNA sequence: TGTGCCAGCAGTGACACCGGGACAGGGGCGGAAAAACTGTTTTTT.

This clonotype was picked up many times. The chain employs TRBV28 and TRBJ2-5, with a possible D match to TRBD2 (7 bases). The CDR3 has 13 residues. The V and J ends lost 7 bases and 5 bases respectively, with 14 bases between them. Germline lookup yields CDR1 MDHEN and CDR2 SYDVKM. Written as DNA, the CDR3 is TGTGCCAGCATTGGAGGGGGGGGCGAGACCCAGTACTTC. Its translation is CASIGGGGETQYF.

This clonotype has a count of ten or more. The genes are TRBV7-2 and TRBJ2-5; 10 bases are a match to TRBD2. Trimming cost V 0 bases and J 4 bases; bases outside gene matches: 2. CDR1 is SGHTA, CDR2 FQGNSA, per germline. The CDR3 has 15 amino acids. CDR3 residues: CASSLAGLARETQYF. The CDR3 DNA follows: TGTGCCAGCAGCTTAGCGGGACTAGCGAGAGAGACCCAGTACTTC. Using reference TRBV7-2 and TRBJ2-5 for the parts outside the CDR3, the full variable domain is GAGVSQSPSNKVTEKGKDVELRCDPISGHTALYWYRQSLGQGLEFLIYFQGNSAPDKSGLPSDRFSAERTGGSVSTLTIQRTQQEDSAVYLCASSLAGLARETQYFGPGTRLLVL.